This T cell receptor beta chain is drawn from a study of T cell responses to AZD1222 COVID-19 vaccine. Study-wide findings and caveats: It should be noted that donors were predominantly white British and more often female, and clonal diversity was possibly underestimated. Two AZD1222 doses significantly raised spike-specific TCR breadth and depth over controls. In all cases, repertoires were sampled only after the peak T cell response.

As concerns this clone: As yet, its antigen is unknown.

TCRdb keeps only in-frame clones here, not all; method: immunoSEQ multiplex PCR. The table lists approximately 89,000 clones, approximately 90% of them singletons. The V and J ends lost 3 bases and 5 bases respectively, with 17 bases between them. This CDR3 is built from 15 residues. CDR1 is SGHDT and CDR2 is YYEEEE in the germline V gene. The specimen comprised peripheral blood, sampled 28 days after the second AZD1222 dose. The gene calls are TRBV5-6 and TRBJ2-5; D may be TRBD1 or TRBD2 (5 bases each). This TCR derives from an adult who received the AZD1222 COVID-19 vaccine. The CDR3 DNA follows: TGTGCCAGCAGCTCCAGCCGGGACCCCATGGAGACCCAGTACTTC. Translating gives CASSSSRDPMETQYF. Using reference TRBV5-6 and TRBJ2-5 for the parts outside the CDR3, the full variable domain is DAGVTQSPTHLIKTRGQQVTLRCSPKSGHDTVSWYQQALGQGPQFIFQYYEEEERQRGNFPDRFSGHQFPNYSSELNVNALLLGDSALYLCASSSSRDPMETQYFGPGTRLLVL.